Listed below are T cell receptor beta chains from one sample, sequenced in a study of cytomegalovirus exposure and HLA in healthy donors. The method was immunoSEQ multiplex PCR; TCRdb's version includes in-frame clones alone and lacks a portion of them. Of roughly 100,000 clones in the sample, 82% are singletons; the top ten hold approximately 3.9%. Sample: PBMCs. These receptors originate from a man in his fifties in good health and CMV-seronegative. Both conserved end residues are part of each CDR3.

j_call: TRBJ2-1; v_call: TRBV16; cdr3_aa: CASSQFTPSSYNEQFF
j_call: -; v_call: TRBV4-1; cdr3_aa: CASSPAALSLGETQYF
j_call: TRBJ2-3; v_call: TRBV27; cdr3_aa: CASRQGRNTDTQYF
j_call: TRBJ2-2; v_call: TRBV6-5; cdr3_aa: CASSWGGARTGELFF
j_call: TRBJ2-1; v_call: TRBV5-1; cdr3_aa: CASSWGQAGEQFF
j_call: TRBJ2-1; v_call: TRBV19; cdr3_aa: CASGLAGGSEQFF
j_call: TRBJ2-1; v_call: TRBV4-2; cdr3_aa: CASSRAGGLNEQFF
j_call: TRBJ2-1; v_call: TRBV6-5; cdr3_aa: CASSYDAGAYNEQFF
j_call: TRBJ2-5; v_call: TRBV14; cdr3_aa: CASSTWSGQETQYF
j_call: TRBJ1-2; v_call: TRBV29-1; cdr3_aa: CSVGTGGTGGRGGYTF
j_call: -; v_call: TRBV5-1; cdr3_aa: CASRLMDTVYEQYF
j_call: TRBJ2-3; v_call: TRBV6-5; cdr3_aa: CASSYSGASRSDTQYF
j_call: TRBJ2-5; v_call: TRBV5-1; cdr3_aa: CASSLIQGDTQYF
j_call: TRBJ1-3; v_call: TRBV18; cdr3_aa: CASSQTGDPSGNTIYF
j_call: TRBJ2-3; v_call: TRBV7-9; cdr3_aa: CASSSFTDTQYF
j_call: TRBJ1-1; v_call: TRBV19; cdr3_aa: CASGLGLNTEAFF
j_call: TRBJ2-3; v_call: TRBV4-3; cdr3_aa: CASSQELVAGVGADTQYF
j_call: TRBJ2-2; v_call: TRBV6-1; cdr3_aa: CATTGTGSYTGELFF
j_call: TRBJ2-7; v_call: TRBV7-7; cdr3_aa: CASSSGTGGYEQYF
j_call: TRBJ2-2; v_call: TRBV9; cdr3_aa: CASSAETGGELFF
j_call: TRBJ1-2; v_call: TRBV10-3; cdr3_aa: CAISELGGYTF
j_call: TRBJ1-3; v_call: TRBV9; cdr3_aa: CASSQPGQGAGNTIYF
j_call: TRBJ1-2; v_call: TRBV28; cdr3_aa: CASRGAGNYGYTF
j_call: TRBJ2-6; v_call: TRBV19; cdr3_aa: CASTTGSSGANVLTF
j_call: TRBJ2-7; v_call: TRBV10-3; cdr3_aa: CATRPQPGGEQYF
j_call: TRBJ2-2; v_call: TRBV19; cdr3_aa: CASSIRTRGRRGAGELFF
j_call: -; v_call: TRBV12-5; cdr3_aa: CASGLVSGERTYEQYF
j_call: TRBJ2-1; v_call: TRBV30; cdr3_aa: CAWSAKGGALPYNEQFF
j_call: TRBJ2-2; v_call: TRBV6-5; cdr3_aa: CASSEWGGTGELFF
j_call: TRBJ2-7; v_call: TRBV7-9; cdr3_aa: CASSLLAGSEQYF
j_call: TRBJ2-7; v_call: TRBV5-1; cdr3_aa: CASSSMIYSGRAERGYEQYF
j_call: TRBJ2-3; v_call: TRBV29-1; cdr3_aa: CSVEGGRLLAATDTQYF
j_call: TRBJ1-1; v_call: TRBV23-1; cdr3_aa: CASSQSNRGGTEAFF
j_call: TRBJ2-5; v_call: TRBV6-1; cdr3_aa: CASRPRDQETQYF
j_call: TRBJ1-3; v_call: TRBV9; cdr3_aa: CASSVEFPPTGGDSNTIYF
j_call: TRBJ1-1; v_call: TRBV6-5; cdr3_aa: CASNIPGGTEAFF
j_call: TRBJ1-5; v_call: TRBV7-9; cdr3_aa: CASSLVGPGMVSNQPQHF
j_call: TRBJ1-2; v_call: TRBV29-1; cdr3_aa: CSVEERQAGGYTF
j_call: TRBJ2-6; v_call: TRBV7-9; cdr3_aa: CASSSRGVDSGANVLTF
j_call: TRBJ2-7; v_call: TRBV6-1; cdr3_aa: CASSVSDGFSYEQYF
j_call: TRBJ1-2; v_call: TRBV5-1; cdr3_aa: CASSLEVRANYGYTF